This TCR beta chain derives from a study of beta chain features in type 1 diabetes. General study findings and limits: Type 1 diabetes patients had moderately but significantly shorter TCRB CDR3s in all four CD4+ subsets. Using cDNA template may skew counts toward highly expressing activated cells.

On this clone: Its antigen is unknown.

The authors reverse transcribed all of the isolated RNA, so sequencing captured expressed TCRB transcripts. Generated by immunoSEQ multiplex PCR, the TCRdb table keeps only in-frame clones and is missing some. The table shows more than 250,000 clones, with roughly an eighth occurring only once. Germline-derived CDR1 and CDR2 are MDHEN and SYDVKM. This CDR3 is 17 amino acids long. V lost 5 bases to trimming and J lost 4 bases; unmatched junction nucleotides: 14. V and J are TRBV28 and TRBJ1-2; 9 positions match TRBD1. The sequencing sample was made of naive CD4+ T cells from blood. The receptor comes from a man younger than 45 with type 1 diabetes. CDR3 protein: CASSPKPRDRVSYGYTF. CDR3 sequence (DNA): TGTGCCAGCAGTCCTAAACCCCGGGACAGGGTTAGCTATGGCTACACCTTC.